The 30 T cell receptor beta chains in this list originate from one sample, sequenced in a study of T cell clones after liver transplantation. The table came from immunoSEQ multiplex PCR; TCRdb's copy has only in-frame clones and leaves some out. The repertoire holds approximately 7,000 clones, with less than 75% as singletons. The material was CD8+ T cells from blood, obtained before liver transplant. The receptors were gathered from a human donor who received a liver transplant.

In its sample, this clone was seen a few times. V and J are TRBV5-8 and TRBJ1-3; D is ambiguous. V dropped 0 bases and J dropped 1 base, with 2 bases sitting between them. The V gene's germline CDR1 is SGHTS and CDR2 YDEGEE. The CDR3 has 13 amino acids. DNA for the CDR3: TGTGCCAGCAGCTTGGATTCTGGAAACACCATATATTTT. It codes for CASSLDSGNTIYF.

The J gene is TRBJ2-1, the V gene TRBV6-1, with 12 bases matching TRBD2. V lost 4 bases and J lost 4; bases outside the gene matches: 2. This CDR3 is 15 amino acids long. Germline CDR1 MNHNS, CDR2 SASEGT. CDR3: CASSVLAGGYNEQFF. In DNA, the CDR3 is TGTGCCAGCAGTGTACTAGCGGGAGGTTACAATGAGCAGTTCTTC.

This clone has more than one count but fewer than ten. The chain links TRBV28 to TRBJ1-5, with D unclear. Germline assignment: CDR1 MDHEN and CDR2 SYDVKM. V lost 6 bases to trimming and J lost 2 bases, with 17 bases between them. The CDR3 sequence is 16 residues long. Written as DNA, the CDR3 is TGTGCCAGCAGCACCCTGGGTAGTAGGGGCAATCAGCCCCAGCATTTT. It specifies CASSTLGSRGNQPQHF.

CDR3 nucleotide sequence: TGTGCCAGCTCACCACGATACGAGCAGTACTTC. Translating it yields CASSPRYEQYF. The chain is built from TRBV18 and TRBJ2-7; D is uncertain. The CDR3 covers 11 residues. Germline CDR1 and CDR2: KGHSH and LQKENI. The germline V and J ends were trimmed by 1 base and 4 bases, with 2 bases remaining between them.

This clone has more than one count but fewer than ten. This chain uses TRBV28 with TRBJ1-1, with D possibly matching TRBD1 (6 bases). The CDR3 covers 14 residues. The germline V and J ends were trimmed by 7 bases and 10 bases, with 22 bases remaining between them. Germline values: CDR1 MDHEN, CDR2 SYDVKM. DNA of the CDR3: TGTGCCAGCAAGCCGAGGAACAGGGTGGAAGGAGCTTTCTTT. Translating it yields CASKPRNRVEGAFF.

This clone was observed a few times. This chain links TRBV7-9 with TRBJ1-1; D may be TRBD1 (6 bases). Trimming removed 5 bases from V and 7 bases from J, with 17 bases in between. There are 14 residues in the CDR3. The germline V gene encodes CDR1 SEHNR and CDR2 FQNEAQ (reference sequence). The CDR3 coding sequence is TGTGCCAGCAGCCCCCAACAGGGCTGGAGTGAAGCTTTCTTT. This gives the protein CASSPQQGWSEAFF.

The table lists this clone with a few counts. The germline gene is not matched at one end of the junction; a read error may be the cause. This chain connects TRBV6-1 to TRBJ2-7; 7 positions match TRBD1. The CDR3 loop spans 10 amino acids. From germline, CDR1 is MNHNS and CDR2 SASEGT. CDR3 DNA sequence: TGTGCCAGCAGCGGGACAGCGGCCCAATTC. Translating gives CASSGTAAQF.

This clone occurred a few times. V usage is TRBV9 and J usage is TRBJ1-2; perhaps TRBD1 as D (5 bases). V dropped 3 bases and J dropped 3 bases, with 15 bases sitting between them. Germline values: CDR1 SGDLS, CDR2 YYNGEE. The CDR3 has 15 residues. The CDR3 reads CASSGGDEGDYGYTF. Here the CDR3 DNA reads TGTGCCAGCAGCGGCGGGGACGAAGGGGACTATGGCTACACCTTC.

The rearrangement joins TRBV6-5 to TRBJ1-1, with D unresolved. The CDR3 spans 14 residues. The ends were cut back, 3 bases at V and 3 bases at J, with 11 bases in the middle. Looked up from germline, CDR1 is MNHEY and CDR2 is SVGAGI. The CDR3 here is CASSYFRVDTEAFF. Written as DNA, the CDR3 is TGTGCCAGCAGTTATTTTCGGGTTGACACTGAAGCTTTCTTT.

The chain uses TRBV21-1 and TRBJ1-6. TRBV21-1 is deemed a pseudogene. The CDR3 covers 20 residues. The CDR3 protein is CASSTSEPPVPVDYNSPLHF. CDR3 in DNA: TGTGCCAGCAGCACATCCGAACCCCCCGTCCCGGTCGACTATAATTCACCCCTCCACTTT.

V is TRBV7-9 and J is TRBJ1-2; D possibly corresponds to TRBD1 (6 bases). Looked up from germline, CDR1 is SEHNR and CDR2 is FQNEAQ (reference sequence). The CDR3 is made up of 15 amino acids. Trimming took off 5 bases at V and 6 bases at J, with 19 bases between the two ends. For the CDR3, the DNA is TGTGCCAGCAGCCGACAACGGGGGGGCGCGGATGGCTACACCTTC. It specifies CASSRQRGGADGYTF.

This clone was seen a handful of times. V usage is TRBV7-8 and J usage is TRBJ2-3, with 10 bases identical to TRBD2. Unmatched junction bases numbered 12, after V lost 4 bases and J lost 2 bases. CDR3 length equals 18 residues. Germline V CDR1 and CDR2: SGHVS, FQNEAQ. The CDR3 here is CASSSLAGAIYDTDTQYF. The CDR3 nucleotides read TGTGCCAGCAGCTCTCTAGCGGGGGCCATCTACGACACAGATACGCAGTATTTT.

The genes are TRBV4-3 and TRBJ2-2; D tentatively fits TRBD1 or TRBD2 (5 bases each). Trimming removed 0 bases at V and 5 bases at J, with 10 bases between. This CDR3 comprises 15 residues. The germline CDR1 and CDR2 sequences are LGHNA and YSLEER. The DNA for the CDR3 is TGCGCCAGCAGCCAAGATGGGGGAAGGACCGGGGAGCTGTTTTTT. Protein sequence: CASSQDGGRTGELFF.

The chain has TRBV5-4 and TRBJ2-3; D remains unclear. V lost 0 bases and J lost 0, with 5 bases in between. The CDR3 is 14 amino acids. Per the germline V gene, CDR1 is SGHNT and CDR2 is YYREEE (reference sequence). This chain's CDR3 is CASSLGPSTDTQYF. CDR3 in DNA: TGTGCCAGCAGCTTGGGACCTAGCACAGATACGCAGTATTTT.

The sample holds one count of this clone. The rearrangement links TRBV5-5 to TRBJ2-3, with 13 bases lining up with TRBD2. With 0 bases clipped from V and 7 bases from J, the junction kept 5 bases outside the gene matches. This CDR3 is built from 16 residues. Germline V gene sequence: CDR1 SGHKS, CDR2 YYEKEE (reference sequence). CDR3 in amino acids: CASSLGGLAGANTQYF. For the CDR3, the DNA is TGTGCCAGCAGCTTGGGAGGACTAGCGGGGGCAAATACGCAGTATTTT.

This chain uses TRBV19 with TRBJ2-2; a weak D match, TRBD1 (5 bases). Trimming removed 3 bases at V and 9 bases at J, with 11 bases between. The CDR3 extends over 13 amino acids. Germline V gene lookup returns CDR1 LNHDA and CDR2 SQIVND (reference sequence). The CDR3 protein is CASSMQGTRELFF. The CDR3 nucleotides read TGTGCCAGTAGTATGCAGGGTACCCGGGAGCTGTTTTTT. Looking up the rest from reference TRBV19 and TRBJ2-2 gives the full variable domain: DGGITQSPKYLFRKEGQNVTLSCEQNLNHDAMYWYRQDPGQGLRLIYYSQIVNDFQKGDIAEGYSVSREKKESFPLTVTSAQKNPTAFYLCASSMQGTRELFFGEGSRLTVL.

The V call is TRBV28, the J call TRBJ2-5, with a tentative D call TRBD2 (6 bases). V was cut by 4 bases and J by 5 bases, with 14 bases left in between. The V gene's germline CDR1 is MDHEN and CDR2 SYDVKM. This CDR3 is 14 amino acids long. Written as DNA, the CDR3 is TGTGCCAGCAGTTCTATGGGAGGACGGGAGACCCAGTACTTC. The encoded protein is CASSSMGGRETQYF.

The CDR3 DNA is TGTGCCAGCAGTCCTATTTCCCTCCACCGGGACAGGGTACTTTCTAACTATGGCTACACCTTC. Residues: CASSPISLHRDRVLSNYGYTF. The chain has TRBV27 and TRBJ1-2; TRBD1 matches at 9 bases. Germline V gene sequence: CDR1 MNHEY, CDR2 SMNVEV (reference sequence). This CDR3 region has 21 residues. J lost 0 bases, V lost 5 bases, and 22 bases had no gene match.

V gene TRBV6-5 combines with J gene TRBJ2-5; D might be TRBD1 (6 bases). Looked up from germline, CDR1 is MNHEY and CDR2 is SVGAGI. The CDR3 sequence is 14 residues long. V lost 9 bases, J lost 5 bases, and 19 bases lay in between. CDR3 loop: CASYTGTLGETQYF. The DNA for the CDR3 is TGTGCCAGTTATACCGGGACATTGGGGGAGACCCAGTACTTC.

The V and J genes are TRBV6-5 and TRBJ2-7; TRBD1 matches at 9 bases. Germline lookup yields CDR1 MNHEY and CDR2 SVGAGI. Trimming at V came to 4 bases and at J to 2 bases, leaving 3 bases not matched to a gene. The CDR3 is made up of 14 amino acids. The CDR3 loop is CASSWRQGAYEQYV. The CDR3 coding sequence is TGTGCCAGCAGTTGGAGACAGGGGGCCTACGAGCAGTACGTC.

This clone appeared a few times. The chain couples TRBV28 to TRBJ1-2; D unresolved. V gave up 5 bases and J gave up 2 bases, with 12 bases separating them. Germline V lookup: CDR1 MDHEN, CDR2 SYDVKM. The CDR3 runs 14 residues. CDR3 in DNA: TGTGCCAGCAGTCCCACCAGCCAAAACTATGGCTACACCTTC. The encoded protein is CASSPTSQNYGYTF.

There are a few counts of this clone. This chain links TRBV5-1 with TRBJ2-1, with a weak D call TRBD2 (5 bases). V lost 0 bases, J lost 5 bases, and 9 bases lay in between. CDR3 length: 14 amino acids. CDR1 and CDR2 from the germline V gene are SGHRS and YFSETQ. The CDR3 spells CASSLAGNHNEQFF. CDR3 in DNA: TGCGCCAGCAGCTTGGCCGGGAACCACAATGAGCAGTTCTTC.

This chain links TRBV27 with TRBJ2-3, with a possible D match to TRBD1 (5 bases). CDR1 MNHEY and CDR2 SMNVEV come from the germline V gene (reference sequence). The CDR3 sequence is 15 residues long. V was shortened by 5 bases and J by 2 bases, with 14 bases between the two germline ends. Here the CDR3 reads CASSPGHKPTDTQYF. For the CDR3, the DNA is TGTGCCAGCAGTCCCGGACACAAGCCCACAGATACGCAGTATTTT.

In this sample, this clone is large. The V call is TRBV19, the J call TRBJ2-1; D is uncertain. The CDR3 has 15 residues. In germline, CDR1 is LNHDA, CDR2 SQIVND (reference sequence). V was shortened by 0 bases and J by 3 bases, with 9 bases between the two germline ends. CDR3 protein: CASSIERSVYNEQFF. The CDR3 DNA reads TGTGCCAGTAGTATAGAGCGGTCCGTCTACAATGAGCAGTTCTTC.

Note on this clone: The same CDR3 is also encoded by other DNA sequences in this sample. The J gene is TRBJ2-7, the V gene TRBV7-7; 10 bases align to TRBD2. The germline V gene encodes CDR1 SSHAT and CDR2 FNYEAQ (reference sequence). This CDR3 has 17 residues. The DNA of the CDR3 is TGTGCTAGCAGCTTAGCTGACTGGACTAGCGGTTGCTACGAGCAGTACGTC. Translated, it gives CASSLADWTSGCYEQYV.

The chain carries TRBV27 and TRBJ2-2; D gene uncertain. Trimming removed 7 bases from V and 0 bases from J, with 15 bases in between. The length of the CDR3 is 16 residues. Germline V CDR1 and CDR2: MNHEY, SMNVEV (reference sequence). The CDR3: CASTRKEVANTGELFF. The CDR3 DNA reads as TGTGCCAGCACGCGAAAAGAGGTTGCGAACACCGGGGAGCTGTTTTTT.

The chain links TRBV19 to TRBJ1-1; the D gene is possibly TRBD1 (5 bases). CDR1 is LNHDA, CDR2 SQIVND, per germline (reference sequence). The CDR3 consists of 12 residues. The V gene lost 8 bases and the J gene lost 3 bases, with 10 bases spanning the gap. The CDR3 loop is CASSDSYTEAFF. For the CDR3, the DNA is TGTGCCAGTTCCGACAGTTACACTGAAGCTTTCTTT.

This rearrangement joins TRBV28 to TRBJ1-4; TRBD1 is a possible D gene (6 bases). Trimming left V 9 bases short and J 2 bases short, with 25 bases between. This CDR3 is built from 18 residues. Germline lookup yields CDR1 MDHEN and CDR2 SYDVKM. CDR3 amino acids: CASTTQGSSRPTNEKLFF. The CDR3 coding sequence is TGTGCCAGTACGACACAGGGAAGCTCACGGCCGACTAATGAAAAACTGTTTTTT.

This chain connects TRBV6-5 to TRBJ2-7; the D gene is possibly TRBD1 (6 bases). Germline CDR1 reads MNHEY; CDR2 reads SVGAGI. V shed 6 bases and J shed 2 bases, with 14 bases lying between them. CDR3 size: 14 residues. CDR3 coding DNA: TGTGCCAGCAGCCTCCGAGGGGGACCCTACGAGCAGTACTTC. Translation gives CASSLRGGPYEQYF.

In its sample, this clone ranks as medium-sized. The V call is TRBV9, the J call TRBJ1-1; 9 nucleotides match TRBD1. The CDR3 covers 16 residues. Per the germline V gene, CDR1 is SGDLS and CDR2 is YYNGEE. V was clipped by 4 bases and J by 0 bases; unmatched bases: 7. The CDR3 loop reads CASSNTGGPMNTEAFF. CDR3 sequence (DNA): TGTGCCAGCAGCAATACAGGGGGCCCGATGAACACTGAAGCTTTCTTT.